This TCR beta chain stems from a study of blood T cell repertoires in COVID-19. V shed 5 bases and J shed 5 bases, with 15 bases lying between them. Germline CDR1 SEHNR, CDR2 FQNEAQ (reference sequence). The CDR3 spans 14 residues. Here immunoSEQ multiplex PCR was the method, and the copy in TCRdb shows in-frame clones only, minus some. The table includes roughly 380,000 clones, around 91% detected once. The specimen sequenced was peripheral blood. The sequence came from a woman aged 35 to 49 with COVID-19, enrolled during active disease. The chain recombines TRBV7-9 with TRBJ1-2, with a tentative D call TRBD1 (5 bases). The CDR3 DNA is TGTGCCAGCAGCCGGGGGACCTCTTCATATGGCTACACCTTC. Translated, it gives CASSRGTSSYGYTF.